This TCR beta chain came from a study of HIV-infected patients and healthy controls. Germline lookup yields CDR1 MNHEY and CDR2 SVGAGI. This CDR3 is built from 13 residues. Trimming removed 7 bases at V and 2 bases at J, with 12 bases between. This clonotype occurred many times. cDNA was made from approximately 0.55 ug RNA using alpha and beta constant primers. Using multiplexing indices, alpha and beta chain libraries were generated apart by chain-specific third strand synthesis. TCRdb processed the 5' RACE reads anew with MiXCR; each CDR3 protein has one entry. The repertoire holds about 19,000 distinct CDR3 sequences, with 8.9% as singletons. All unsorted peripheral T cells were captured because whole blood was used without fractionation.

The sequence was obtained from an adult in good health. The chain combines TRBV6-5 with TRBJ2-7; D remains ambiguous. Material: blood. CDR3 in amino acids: CASKKGGTYEQYF. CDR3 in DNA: TGTGCCAGCAAAAAGGGCGGAACCTACGAGCAGTACTTC.